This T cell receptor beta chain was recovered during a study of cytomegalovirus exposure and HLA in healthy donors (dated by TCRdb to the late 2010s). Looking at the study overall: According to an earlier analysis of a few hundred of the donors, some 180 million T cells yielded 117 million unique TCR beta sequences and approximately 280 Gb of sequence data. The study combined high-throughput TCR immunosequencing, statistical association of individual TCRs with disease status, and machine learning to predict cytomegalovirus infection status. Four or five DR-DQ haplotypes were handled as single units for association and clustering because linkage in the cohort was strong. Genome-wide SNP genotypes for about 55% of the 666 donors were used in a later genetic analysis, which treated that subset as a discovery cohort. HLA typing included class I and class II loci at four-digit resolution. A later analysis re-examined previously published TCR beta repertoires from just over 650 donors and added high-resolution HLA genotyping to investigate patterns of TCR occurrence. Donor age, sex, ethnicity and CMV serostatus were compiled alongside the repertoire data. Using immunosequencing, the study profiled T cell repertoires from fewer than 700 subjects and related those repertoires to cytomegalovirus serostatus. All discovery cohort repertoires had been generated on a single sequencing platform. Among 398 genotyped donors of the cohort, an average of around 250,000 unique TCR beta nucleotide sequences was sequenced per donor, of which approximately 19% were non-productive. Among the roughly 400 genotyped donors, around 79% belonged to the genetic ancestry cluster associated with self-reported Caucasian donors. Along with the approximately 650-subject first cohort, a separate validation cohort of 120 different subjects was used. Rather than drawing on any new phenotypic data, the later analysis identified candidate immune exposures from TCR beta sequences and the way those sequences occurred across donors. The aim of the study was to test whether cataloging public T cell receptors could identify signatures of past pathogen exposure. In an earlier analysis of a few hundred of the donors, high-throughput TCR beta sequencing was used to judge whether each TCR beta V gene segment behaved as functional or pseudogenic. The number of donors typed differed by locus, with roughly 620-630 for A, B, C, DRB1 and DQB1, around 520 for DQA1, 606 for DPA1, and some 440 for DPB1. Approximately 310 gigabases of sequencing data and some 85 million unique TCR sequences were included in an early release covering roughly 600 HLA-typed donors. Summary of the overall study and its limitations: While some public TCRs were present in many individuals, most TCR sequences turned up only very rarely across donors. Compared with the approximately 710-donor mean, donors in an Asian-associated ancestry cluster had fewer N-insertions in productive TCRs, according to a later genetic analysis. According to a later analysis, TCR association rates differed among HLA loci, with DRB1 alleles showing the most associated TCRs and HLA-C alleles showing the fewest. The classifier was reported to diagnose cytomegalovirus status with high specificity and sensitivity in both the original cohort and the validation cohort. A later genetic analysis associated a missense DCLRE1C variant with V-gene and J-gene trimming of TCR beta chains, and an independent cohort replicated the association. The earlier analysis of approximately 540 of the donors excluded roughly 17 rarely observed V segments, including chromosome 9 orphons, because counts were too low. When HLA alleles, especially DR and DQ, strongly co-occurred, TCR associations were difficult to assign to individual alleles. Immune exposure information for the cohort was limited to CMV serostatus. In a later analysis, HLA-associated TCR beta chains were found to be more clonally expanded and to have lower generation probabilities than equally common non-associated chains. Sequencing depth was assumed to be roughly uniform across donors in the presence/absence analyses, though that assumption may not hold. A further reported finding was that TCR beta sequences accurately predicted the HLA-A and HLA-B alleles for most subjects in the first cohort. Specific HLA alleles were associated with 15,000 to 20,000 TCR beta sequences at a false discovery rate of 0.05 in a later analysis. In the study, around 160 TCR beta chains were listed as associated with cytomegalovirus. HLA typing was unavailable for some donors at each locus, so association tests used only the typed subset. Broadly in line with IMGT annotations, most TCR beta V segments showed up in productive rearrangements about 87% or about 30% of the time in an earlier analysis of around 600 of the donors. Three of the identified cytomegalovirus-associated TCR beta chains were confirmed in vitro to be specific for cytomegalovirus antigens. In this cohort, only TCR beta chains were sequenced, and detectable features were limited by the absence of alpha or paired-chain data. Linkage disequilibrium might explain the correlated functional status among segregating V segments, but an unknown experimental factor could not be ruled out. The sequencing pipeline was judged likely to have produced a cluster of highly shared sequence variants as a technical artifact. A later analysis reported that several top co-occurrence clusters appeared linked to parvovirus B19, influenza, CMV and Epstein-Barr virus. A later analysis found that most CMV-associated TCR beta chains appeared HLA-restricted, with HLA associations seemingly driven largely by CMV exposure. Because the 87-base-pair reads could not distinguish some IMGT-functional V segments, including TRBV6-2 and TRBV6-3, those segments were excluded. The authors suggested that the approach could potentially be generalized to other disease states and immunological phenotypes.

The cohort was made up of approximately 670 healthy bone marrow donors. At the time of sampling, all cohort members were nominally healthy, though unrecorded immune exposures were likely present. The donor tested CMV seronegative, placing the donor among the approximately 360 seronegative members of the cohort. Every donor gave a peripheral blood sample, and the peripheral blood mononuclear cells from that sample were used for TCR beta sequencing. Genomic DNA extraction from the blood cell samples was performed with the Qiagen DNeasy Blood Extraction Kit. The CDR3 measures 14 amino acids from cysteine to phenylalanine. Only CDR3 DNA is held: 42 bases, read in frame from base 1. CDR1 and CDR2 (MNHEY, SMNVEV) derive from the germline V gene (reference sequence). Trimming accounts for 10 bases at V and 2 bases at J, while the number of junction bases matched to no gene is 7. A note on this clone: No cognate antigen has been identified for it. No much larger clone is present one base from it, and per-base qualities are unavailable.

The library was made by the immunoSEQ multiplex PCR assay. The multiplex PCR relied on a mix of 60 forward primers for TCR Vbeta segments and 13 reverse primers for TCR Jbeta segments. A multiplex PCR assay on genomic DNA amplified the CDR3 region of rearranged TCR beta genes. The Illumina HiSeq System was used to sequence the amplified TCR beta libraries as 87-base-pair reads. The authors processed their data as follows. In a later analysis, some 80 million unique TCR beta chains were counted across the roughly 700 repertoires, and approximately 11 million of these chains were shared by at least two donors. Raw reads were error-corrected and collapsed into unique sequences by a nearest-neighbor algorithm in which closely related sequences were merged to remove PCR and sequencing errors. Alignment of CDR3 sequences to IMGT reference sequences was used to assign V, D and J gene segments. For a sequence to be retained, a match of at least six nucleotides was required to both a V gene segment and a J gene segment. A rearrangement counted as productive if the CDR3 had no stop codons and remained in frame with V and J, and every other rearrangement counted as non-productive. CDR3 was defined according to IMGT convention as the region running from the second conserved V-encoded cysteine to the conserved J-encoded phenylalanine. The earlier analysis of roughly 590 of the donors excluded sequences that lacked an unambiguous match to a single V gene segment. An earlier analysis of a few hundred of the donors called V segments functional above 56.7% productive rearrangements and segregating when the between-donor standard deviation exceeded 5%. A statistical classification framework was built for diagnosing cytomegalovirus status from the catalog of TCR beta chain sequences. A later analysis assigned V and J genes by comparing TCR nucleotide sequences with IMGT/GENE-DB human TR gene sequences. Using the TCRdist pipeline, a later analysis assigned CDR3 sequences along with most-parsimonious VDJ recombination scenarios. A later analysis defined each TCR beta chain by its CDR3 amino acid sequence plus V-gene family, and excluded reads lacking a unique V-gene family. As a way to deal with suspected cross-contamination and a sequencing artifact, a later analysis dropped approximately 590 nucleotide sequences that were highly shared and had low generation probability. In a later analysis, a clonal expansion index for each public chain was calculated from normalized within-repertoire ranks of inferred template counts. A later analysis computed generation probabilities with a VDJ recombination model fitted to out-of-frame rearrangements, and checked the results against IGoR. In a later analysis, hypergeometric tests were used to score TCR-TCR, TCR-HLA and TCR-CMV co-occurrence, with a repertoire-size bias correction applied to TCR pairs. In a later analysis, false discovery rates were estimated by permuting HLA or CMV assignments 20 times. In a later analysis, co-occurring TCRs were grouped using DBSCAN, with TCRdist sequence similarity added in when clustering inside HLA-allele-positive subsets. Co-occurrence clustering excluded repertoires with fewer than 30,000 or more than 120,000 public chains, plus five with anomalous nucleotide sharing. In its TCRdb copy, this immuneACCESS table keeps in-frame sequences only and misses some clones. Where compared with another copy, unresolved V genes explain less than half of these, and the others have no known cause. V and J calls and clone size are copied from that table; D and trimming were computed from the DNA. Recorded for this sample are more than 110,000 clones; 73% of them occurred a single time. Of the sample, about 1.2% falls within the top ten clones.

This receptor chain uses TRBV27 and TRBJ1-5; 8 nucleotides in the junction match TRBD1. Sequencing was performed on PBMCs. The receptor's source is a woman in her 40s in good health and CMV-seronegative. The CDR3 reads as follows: CATRTGLGNQPQHF. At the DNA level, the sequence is TGTGCCACCAGGACAGGGTTGGGCAATCAGCCCCAGCATTTT.